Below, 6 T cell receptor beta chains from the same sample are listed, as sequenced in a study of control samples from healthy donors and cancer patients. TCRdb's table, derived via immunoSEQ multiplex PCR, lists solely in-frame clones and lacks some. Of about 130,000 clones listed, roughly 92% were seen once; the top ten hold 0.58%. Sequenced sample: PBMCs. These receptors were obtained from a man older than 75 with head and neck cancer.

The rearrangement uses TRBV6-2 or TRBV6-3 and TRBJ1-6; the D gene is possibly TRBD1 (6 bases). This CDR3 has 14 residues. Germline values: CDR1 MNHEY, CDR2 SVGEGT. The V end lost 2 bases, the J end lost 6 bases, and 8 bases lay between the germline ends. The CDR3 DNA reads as TGTGCCAGCAGTTACCCAGGGGTTAATTCACCCCTCCACTTT. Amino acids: CASSYPGVNSPLHF.

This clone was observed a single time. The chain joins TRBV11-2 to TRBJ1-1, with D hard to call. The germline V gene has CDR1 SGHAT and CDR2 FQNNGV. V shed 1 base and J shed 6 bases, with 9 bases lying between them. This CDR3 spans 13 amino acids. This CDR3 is CASSLVSPSEAFF. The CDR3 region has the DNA TGTGCCAGCAGCTTAGTTTCACCATCTGAAGCTTTCTTT.

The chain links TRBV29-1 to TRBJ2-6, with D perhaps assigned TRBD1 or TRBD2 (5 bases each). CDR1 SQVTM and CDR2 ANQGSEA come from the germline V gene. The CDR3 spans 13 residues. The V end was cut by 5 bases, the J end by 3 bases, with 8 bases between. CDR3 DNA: TGCAGCGTTTTGGGGGTTGGGGCCAACGTCCTGACTTTC. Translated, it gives CSVLGVGANVLTF. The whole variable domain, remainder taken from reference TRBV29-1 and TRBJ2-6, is SAVISQKPSRDICQRGTSLTIQCQVDSQVTMMFWYRQQPGQSLTLIATANQGSEATYESGFVIDKFPISRPNLTFSTLTVSNMSPEDSSIYLCSVLGVGANVLTFGAGSRLTVL.

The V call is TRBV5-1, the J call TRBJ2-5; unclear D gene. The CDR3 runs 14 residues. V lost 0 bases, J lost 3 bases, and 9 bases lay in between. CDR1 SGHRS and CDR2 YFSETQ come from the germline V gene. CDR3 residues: CASSLDRVKETQYF. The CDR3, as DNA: TGCGCCAGCAGCTTGGATCGGGTGAAAGAGACCCAGTACTTC.

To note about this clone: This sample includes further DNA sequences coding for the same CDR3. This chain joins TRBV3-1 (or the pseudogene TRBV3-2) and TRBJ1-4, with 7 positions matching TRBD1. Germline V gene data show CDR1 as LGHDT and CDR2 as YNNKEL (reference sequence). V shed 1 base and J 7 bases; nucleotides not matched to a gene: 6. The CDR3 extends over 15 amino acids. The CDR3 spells CASSQGPGGGEKLFF. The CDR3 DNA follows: TGTGCCAGCAGCCAAGGTCCAGGGGGAGGTGAAAAACTGTTTTTT.

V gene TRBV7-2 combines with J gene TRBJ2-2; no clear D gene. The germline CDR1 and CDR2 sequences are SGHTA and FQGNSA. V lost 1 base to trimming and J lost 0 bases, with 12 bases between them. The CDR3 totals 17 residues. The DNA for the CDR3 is TGTGCCAGCAGCTTAGGAATTGGTTCTGCGAACACCGGGGAGCTGTTTTTT. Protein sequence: CASSLGIGSANTGELFF.